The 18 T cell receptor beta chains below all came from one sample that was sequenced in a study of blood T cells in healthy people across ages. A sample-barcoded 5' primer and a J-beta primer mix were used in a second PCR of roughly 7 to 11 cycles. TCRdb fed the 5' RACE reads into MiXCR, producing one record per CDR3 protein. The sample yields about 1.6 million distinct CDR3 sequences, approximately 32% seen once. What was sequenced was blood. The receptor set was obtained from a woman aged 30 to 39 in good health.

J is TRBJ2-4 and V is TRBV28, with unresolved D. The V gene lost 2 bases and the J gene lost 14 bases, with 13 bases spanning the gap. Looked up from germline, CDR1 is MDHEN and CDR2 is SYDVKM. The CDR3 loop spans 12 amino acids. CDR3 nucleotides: TGTGCCAGCAGTTTAGAGACCCAAAGAAAGTACTTC. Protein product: CASSLETQRKYF.

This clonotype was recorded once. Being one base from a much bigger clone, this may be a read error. CDR3 coding DNA: TGTGCCACCTCGCACCAGGGCACTGCAGCTTTCTTT. Amino acids: CATSHQGTAAFF. The chain uses TRBV7-9 and TRBJ1-1, with a tentative D call TRBD1 (5 bases). The CDR3 extends over 12 amino acids. Germline CDR1 and CDR2: SEHNR and FQNEAQ (reference sequence).

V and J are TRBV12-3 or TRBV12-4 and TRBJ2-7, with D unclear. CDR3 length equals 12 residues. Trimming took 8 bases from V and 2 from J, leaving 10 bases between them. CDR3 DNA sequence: TGTGCCAGCGGCCCAGAAACCTACGAGCAGTACTTC. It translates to CASGPETYEQYF.

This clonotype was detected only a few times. Written as DNA, the CDR3 is TGCGCCAGCAGCTCCACTCAGGGGGCAAATGAGCAGTTCTTC. The encoded protein is CASSSTQGANEQFF. This chain uses TRBV5-1 with TRBJ2-1, with 8 bases matching TRBD1. This CDR3 is built from 14 residues. Germline values: CDR1 SGHRS, CDR2 YFSETQ. V lost 3 bases to trimming and J lost 7 bases; unmatched junction nucleotides: 6.

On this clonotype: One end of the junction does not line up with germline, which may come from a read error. CDR3 residues: CASSYTGATNEKRFF. The CDR3 DNA follows: TGTGCCAGCAGTTACACGGGAGCAACTAATGAAAAACGGTTTTTT. The chain has TRBV6-5 and TRBJ1-4, with D hard to call. This CDR3 has 15 amino acids. Germline V lookup: CDR1 MNHEY, CDR2 SVGAGI.

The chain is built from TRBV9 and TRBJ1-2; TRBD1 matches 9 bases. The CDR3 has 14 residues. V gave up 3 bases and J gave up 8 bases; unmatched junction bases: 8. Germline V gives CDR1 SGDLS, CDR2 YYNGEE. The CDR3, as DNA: TGTGCCAGCAGCGCTACACAGGGGGCGATCGGCTACACCTTC. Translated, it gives CASSATQGAIGYTF.

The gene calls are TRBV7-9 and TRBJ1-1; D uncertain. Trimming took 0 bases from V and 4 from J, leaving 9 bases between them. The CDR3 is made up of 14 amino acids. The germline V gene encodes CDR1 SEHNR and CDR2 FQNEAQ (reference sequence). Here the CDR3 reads CASSLATSGTEAFF. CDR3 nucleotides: TGTGCCAGCAGCTTAGCTACCAGTGGCACTGAAGCTTTCTTT.

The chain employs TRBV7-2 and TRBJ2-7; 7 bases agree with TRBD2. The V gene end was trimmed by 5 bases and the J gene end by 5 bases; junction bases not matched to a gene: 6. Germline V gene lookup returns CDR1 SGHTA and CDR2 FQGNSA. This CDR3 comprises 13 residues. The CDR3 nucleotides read TGTGCCAGCAGCGGGACTATAGACGACGAGCAGTACTTC. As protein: CASSGTIDDEQYF.

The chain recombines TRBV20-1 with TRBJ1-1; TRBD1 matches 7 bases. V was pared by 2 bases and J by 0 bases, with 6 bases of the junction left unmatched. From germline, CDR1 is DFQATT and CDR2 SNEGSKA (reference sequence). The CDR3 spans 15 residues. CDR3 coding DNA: TGCAGTGCTAGAACCTTACAGGGGCTGAACACTGAAGCTTTCTTT. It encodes CSARTLQGLNTEAFF.

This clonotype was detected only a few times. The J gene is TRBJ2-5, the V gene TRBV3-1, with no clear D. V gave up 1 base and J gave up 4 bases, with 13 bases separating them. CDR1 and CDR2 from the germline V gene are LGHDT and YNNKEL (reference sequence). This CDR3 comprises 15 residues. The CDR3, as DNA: TGTGCCAGCAGCCAAGGGATAGGACCGATAGAGACCCAGTACTTC. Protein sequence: CASSQGIGPIETQYF.

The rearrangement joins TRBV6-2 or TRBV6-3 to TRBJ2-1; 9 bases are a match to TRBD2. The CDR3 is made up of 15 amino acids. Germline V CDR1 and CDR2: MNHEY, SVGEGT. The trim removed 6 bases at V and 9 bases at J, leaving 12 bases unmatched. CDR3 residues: CASSPGRGGAAEQFF. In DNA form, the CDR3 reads TGTGCCAGCAGCCCTGGCCGCGGGGGGGCGGCTGAGCAGTTCTTC.

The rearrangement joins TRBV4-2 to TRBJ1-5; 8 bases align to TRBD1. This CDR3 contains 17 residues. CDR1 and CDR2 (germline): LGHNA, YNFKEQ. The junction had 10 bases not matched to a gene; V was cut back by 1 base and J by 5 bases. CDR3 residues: CASSQVLWTGIHQPQHF. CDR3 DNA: TGTGCCAGCAGCCAAGTTCTCTGGACAGGGATACATCAGCCCCAGCATTTT.

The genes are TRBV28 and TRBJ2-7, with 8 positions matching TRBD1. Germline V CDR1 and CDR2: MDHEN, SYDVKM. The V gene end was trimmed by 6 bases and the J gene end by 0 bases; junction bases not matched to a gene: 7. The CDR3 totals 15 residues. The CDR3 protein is CASSPTGAGSYEQYF. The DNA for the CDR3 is TGTGCCAGCAGCCCGACAGGGGCCGGCTCCTACGAGCAGTACTTC.

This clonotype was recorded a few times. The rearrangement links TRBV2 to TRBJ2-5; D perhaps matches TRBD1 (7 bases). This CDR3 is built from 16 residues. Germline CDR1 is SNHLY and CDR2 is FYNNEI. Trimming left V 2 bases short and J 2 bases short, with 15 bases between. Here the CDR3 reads CASSESLAGGQETQYF. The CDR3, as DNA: TGTGCCAGCAGTGAATCCCTTGCAGGGGGGCAAGAGACCCAGTACTTC.

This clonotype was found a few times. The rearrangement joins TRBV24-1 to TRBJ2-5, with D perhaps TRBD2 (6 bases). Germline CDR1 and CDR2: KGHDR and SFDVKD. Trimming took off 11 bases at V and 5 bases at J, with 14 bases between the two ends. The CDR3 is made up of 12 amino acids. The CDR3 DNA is TGTGCCAGCGCGCGGGGCGGGGAGACCCAGTACTTC. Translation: CASARGGETQYF.

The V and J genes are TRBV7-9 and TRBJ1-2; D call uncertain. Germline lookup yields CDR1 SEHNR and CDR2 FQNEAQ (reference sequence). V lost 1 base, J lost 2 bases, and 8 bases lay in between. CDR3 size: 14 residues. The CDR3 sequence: CASSLGNYNYGYTF. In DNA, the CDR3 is TGTGCCAGCAGCTTAGGCAACTACAACTATGGCTACACCTTC.

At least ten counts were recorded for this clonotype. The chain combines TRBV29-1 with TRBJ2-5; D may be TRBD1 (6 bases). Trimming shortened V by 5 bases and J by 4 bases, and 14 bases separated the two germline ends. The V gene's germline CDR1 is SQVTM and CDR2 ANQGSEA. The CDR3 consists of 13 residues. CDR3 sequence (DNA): TGCAGCGTTCCATCAGGGGTGGGAGAGACCCAGTACTTC. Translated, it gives CSVPSGVGETQYF.

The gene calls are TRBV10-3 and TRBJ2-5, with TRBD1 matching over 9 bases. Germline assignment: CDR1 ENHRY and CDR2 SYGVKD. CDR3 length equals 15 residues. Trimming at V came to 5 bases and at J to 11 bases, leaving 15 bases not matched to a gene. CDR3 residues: CAISPGQGGVDEQYF. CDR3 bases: TGTGCCATCAGTCCGGGACAGGGAGGAGTGGATGAGCAGTACTTC.